This T cell receptor beta chain emerged from a study of T cell repertoires in cytomegalovirus infection. TCRdb independently ran MiXCR on the reads; one entry per CDR3 protein. The data show approximately 71,000 distinct CDR3 sequences, 3.5% to 4% seen once. Germline V CDR1 and CDR2: SQVTM, ANQGSEA. Trimming stripped 4 bases from V and 3 bases from J, with 11 bases between. The CDR3 has 13 residues. This clonotype has a count of ten or more. This chain connects TRBV29-1 to TRBJ2-3, with no clear D. The TCR originated in a human donor in good health (CMV status not recorded). Some clones in this sample may be carry-over from other donors' samples. The sequenced material came from PBMCs. CDR3 protein: CSVGSYGTDTQYF. CDR3 bases: TGCAGCGTTGGTTCCTACGGGACAGATACGCAGTATTTT.